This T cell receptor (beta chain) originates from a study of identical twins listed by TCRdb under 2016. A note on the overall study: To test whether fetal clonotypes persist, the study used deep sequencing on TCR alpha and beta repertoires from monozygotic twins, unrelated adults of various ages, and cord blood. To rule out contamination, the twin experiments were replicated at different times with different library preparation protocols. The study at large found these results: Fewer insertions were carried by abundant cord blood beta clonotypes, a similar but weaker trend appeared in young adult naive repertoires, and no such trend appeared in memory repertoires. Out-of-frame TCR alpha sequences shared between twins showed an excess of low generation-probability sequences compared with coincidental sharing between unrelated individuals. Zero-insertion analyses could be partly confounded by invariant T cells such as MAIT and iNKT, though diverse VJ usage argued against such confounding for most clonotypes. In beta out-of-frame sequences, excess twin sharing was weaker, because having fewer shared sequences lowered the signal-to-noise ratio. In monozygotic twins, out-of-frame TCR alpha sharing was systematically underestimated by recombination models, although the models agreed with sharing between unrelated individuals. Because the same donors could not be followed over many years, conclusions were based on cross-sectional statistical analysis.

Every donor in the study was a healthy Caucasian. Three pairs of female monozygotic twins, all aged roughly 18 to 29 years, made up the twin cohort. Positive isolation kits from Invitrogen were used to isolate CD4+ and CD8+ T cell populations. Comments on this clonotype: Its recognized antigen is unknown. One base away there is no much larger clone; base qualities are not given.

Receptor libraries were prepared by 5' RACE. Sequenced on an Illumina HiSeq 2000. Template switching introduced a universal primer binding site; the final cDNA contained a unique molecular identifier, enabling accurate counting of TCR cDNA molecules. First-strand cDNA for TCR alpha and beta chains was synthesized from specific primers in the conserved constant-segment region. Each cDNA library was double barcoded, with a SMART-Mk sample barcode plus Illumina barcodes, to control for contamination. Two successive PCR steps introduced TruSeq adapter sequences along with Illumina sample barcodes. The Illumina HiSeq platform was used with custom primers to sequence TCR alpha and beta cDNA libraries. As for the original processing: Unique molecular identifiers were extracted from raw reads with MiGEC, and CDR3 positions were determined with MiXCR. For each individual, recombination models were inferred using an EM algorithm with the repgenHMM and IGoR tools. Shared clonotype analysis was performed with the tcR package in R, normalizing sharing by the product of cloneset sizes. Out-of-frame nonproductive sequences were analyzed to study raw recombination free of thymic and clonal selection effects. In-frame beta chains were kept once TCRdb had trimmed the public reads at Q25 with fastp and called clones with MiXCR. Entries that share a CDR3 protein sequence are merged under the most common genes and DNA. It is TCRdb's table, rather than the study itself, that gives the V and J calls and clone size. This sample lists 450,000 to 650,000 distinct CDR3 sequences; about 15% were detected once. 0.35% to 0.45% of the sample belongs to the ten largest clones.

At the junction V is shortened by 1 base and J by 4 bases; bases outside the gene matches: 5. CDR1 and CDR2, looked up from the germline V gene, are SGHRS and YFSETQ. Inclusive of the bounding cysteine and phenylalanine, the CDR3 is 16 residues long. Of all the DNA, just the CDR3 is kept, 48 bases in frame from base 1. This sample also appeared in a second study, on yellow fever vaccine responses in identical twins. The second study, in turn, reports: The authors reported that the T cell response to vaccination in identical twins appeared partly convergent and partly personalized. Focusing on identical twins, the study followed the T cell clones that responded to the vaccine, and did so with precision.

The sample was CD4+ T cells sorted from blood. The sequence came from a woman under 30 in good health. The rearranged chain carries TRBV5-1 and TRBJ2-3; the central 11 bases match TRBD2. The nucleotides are TGCGCCAGCAGCTTGTTGACTAGCGGGACCGCAGATACGCAGTATTTT. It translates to CASSLLTSGTADTQYF.